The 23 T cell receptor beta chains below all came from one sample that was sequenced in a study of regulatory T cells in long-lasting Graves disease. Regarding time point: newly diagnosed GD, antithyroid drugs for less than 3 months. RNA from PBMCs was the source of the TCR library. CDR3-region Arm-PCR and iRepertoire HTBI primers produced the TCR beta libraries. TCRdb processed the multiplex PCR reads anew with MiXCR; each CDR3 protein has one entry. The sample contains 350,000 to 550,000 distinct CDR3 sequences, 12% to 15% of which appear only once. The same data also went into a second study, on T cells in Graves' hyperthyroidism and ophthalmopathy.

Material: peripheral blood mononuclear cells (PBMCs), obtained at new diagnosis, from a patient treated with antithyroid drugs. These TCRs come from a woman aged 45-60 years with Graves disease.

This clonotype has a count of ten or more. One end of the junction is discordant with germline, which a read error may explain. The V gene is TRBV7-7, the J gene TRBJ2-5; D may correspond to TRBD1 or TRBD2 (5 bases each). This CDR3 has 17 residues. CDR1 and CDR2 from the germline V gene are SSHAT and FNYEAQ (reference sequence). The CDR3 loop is CASSLARSRAAQETQYF. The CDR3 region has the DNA TGTGCTAGCAGCTTAGCGAGATCCAGGGCAGCGCAAGAGACCCAGTACTTC.

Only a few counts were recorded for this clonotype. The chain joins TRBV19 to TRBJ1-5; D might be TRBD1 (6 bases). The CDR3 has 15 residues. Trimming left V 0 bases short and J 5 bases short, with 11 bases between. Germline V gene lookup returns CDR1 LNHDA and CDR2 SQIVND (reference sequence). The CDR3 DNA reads TGTGCCAGTAGTATAGAAAAGGGGGTTTATCAGCCCCAGCATTTT. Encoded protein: CASSIEKGVYQPQHF. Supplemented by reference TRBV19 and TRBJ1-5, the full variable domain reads DGGITQSPKYLFRKEGQNVTLSCEQNLNHDAMYWYRQDPGQGLRLIYYSQIVNDFQKGDIAEGYSVSREKKESFPLTVTSAQKNPTAFYLCASSIEKGVYQPQHFGDGTRLSIL.

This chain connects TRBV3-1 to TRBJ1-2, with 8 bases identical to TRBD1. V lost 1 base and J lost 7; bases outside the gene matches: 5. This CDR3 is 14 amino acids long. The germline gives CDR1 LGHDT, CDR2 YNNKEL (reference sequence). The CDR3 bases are TGTGCCAGCAGCCAAGTCTCAGGGGGCCTTGGCTACACCTTC. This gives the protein CASSQVSGGLGYTF.

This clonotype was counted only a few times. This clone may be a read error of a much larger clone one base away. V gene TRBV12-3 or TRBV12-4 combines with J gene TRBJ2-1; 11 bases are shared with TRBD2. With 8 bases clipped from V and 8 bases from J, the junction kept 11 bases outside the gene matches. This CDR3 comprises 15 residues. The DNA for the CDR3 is TGTGCCAGCGGTTGGGGGCTAGCGGGAGGCGATGAGCAGTTCTTC. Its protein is CASGWGLAGGDEQFF.

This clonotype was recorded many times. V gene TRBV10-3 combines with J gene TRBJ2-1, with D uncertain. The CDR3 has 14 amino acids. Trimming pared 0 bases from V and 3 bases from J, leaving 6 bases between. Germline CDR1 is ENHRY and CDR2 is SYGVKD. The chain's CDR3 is CAISESGHYNEQFF. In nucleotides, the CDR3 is TGTGCCATCAGTGAGTCAGGTCACTACAATGAGCAGTTCTTC.

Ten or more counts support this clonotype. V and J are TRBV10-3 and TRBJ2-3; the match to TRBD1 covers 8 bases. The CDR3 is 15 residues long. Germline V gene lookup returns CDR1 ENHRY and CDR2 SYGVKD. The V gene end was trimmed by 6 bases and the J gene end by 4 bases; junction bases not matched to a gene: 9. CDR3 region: CAISPDDRGADTQYF. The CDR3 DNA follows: TGTGCCATCAGCCCCGATGACAGGGGCGCAGATACGCAGTATTTT.

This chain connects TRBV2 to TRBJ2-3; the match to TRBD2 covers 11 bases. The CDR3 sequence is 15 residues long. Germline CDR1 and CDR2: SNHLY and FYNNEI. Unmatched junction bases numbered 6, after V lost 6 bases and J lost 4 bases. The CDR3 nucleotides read TGTGCCAGCAGGGAACTAGCGGGAGTATCAGATACGCAGTATTTT. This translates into CASRELAGVSDTQYF.

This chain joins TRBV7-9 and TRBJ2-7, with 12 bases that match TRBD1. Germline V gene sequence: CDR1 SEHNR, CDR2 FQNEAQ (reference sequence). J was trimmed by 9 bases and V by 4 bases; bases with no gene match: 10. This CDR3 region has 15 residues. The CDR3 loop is CASSSSGTGGGGQYF. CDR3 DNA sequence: TGTGCCAGCAGCTCATCCGGGACAGGGGGCGGGGGGCAGTACTTC. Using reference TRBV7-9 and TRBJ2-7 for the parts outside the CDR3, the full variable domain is DTGVSQNPRHKITKRGQNVTFRCDPISEHNRLYWYRQTLGQGPEFLTYFQNEAQLEKSRLLSDRFSAERPKGSFSTLEIQRTEQGDSAMYLCASSSSGTGGGGQYFGPGTRLTVT.

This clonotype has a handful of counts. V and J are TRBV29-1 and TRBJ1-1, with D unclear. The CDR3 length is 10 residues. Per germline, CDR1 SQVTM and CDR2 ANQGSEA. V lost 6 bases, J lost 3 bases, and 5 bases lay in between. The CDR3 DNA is TGCAGCGTCCAGGACACTGAAGCTTTCTTT. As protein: CSVQDTEAFF.

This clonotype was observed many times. The CDR3 region has the DNA TGTGCCAGCAGTTTACCCTCTCCTACTAGCGGGAGGGCCGGATACGAGCAGTACTTC. This gives the protein CASSLPSPTSGRAGYEQYF. This rearrangement joins TRBV28 to TRBJ2-7, with 13 nucleotides matching TRBD2. The CDR3 is 19 amino acids. J was trimmed by 4 bases and V by 2 bases; bases with no gene match: 14. Germline CDR1 and CDR2: MDHEN and SYDVKM.

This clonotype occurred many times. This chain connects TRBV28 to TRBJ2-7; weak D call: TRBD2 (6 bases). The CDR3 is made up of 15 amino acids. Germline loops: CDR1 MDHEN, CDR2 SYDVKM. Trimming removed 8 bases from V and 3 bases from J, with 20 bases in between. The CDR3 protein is CASSPTRGVNYEQYF. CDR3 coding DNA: TGTGCCAGCTCCCCCACACGCGGGGTTAACTACGAGCAGTACTTC.

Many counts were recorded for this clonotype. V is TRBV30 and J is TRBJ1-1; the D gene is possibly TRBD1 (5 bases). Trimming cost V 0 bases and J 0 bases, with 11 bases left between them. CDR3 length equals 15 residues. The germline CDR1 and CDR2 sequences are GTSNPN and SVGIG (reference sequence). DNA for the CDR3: TGTGCCTGGAGTGTACCAGGGCTCCTGAACACTGAAGCTTTCTTT. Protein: CAWSVPGLLNTEAFF.

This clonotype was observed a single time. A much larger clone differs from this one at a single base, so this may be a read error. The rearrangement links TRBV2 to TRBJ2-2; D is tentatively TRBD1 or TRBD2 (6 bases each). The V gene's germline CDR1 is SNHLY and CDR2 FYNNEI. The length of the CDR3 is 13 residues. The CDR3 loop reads CATKGWGAGGLFF. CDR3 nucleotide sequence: TGTGCCACAAAAGGCTGGGGGGCCGGGGGGCTGTTTTTT.

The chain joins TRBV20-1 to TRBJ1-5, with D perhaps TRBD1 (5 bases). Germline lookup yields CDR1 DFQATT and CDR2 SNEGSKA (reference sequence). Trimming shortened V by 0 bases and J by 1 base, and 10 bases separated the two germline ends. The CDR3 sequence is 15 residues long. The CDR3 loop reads CSARDFRESNQPQHF. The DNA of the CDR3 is TGCAGTGCTAGAGATTTCAGGGAAAGCAATCAGCCCCAGCATTTT.

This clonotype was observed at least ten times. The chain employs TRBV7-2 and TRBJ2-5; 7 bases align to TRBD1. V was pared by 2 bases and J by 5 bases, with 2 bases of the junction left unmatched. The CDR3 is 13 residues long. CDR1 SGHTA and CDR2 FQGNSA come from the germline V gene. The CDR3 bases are TGTGCCAGCAGCTTATTAGGGGGCGAGACCCAGTACTTC. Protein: CASSLLGGETQYF.

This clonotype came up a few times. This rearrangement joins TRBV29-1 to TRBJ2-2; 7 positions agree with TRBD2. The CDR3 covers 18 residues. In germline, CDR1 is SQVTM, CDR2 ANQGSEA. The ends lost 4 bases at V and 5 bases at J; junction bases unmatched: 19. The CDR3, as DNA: TGCAGCGTTGCCTACCCAGGGAGTGGGGGGGGAAGGACCGGGGAGCTGTTTTTT. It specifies CSVAYPGSGGGRTGELFF.

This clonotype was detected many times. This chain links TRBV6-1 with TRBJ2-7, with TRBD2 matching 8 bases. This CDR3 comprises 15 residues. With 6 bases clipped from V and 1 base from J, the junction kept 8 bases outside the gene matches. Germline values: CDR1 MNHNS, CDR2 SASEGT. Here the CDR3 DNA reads TGTGCCAGCAGCGCCGCCGGGACTAGATCCTACGAGCAGTACTTC. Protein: CASSAAGTRSYEQYF.

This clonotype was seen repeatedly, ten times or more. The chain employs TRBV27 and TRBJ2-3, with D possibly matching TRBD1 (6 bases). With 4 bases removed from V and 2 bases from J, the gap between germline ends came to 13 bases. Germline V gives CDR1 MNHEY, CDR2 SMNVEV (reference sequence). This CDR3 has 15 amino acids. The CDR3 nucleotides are TGTGCCAGCAGTTCCGTAGGGGGTTTCACAGATACGCAGTATTTT. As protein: CASSSVGGFTDTQYF.

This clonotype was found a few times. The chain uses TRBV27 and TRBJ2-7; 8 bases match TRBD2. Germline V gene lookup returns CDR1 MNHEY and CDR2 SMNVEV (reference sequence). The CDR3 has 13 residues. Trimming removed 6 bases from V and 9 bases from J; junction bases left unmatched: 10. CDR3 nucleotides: TGTGCCAGCAGAGGGGAGACTAGCGTCGCGCAGTACTTC. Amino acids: CASRGETSVAQYF.

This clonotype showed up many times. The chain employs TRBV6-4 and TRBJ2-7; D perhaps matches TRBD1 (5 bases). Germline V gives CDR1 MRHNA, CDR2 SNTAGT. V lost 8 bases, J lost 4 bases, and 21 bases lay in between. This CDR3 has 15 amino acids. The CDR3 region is CASADWGSLFYEQYF. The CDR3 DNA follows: TGTGCCAGCGCCGATTGGGGCAGTTTGTTTTACGAGCAGTACTTC.

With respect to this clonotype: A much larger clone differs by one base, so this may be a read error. The CDR3 protein is CASSLYGTDAFF. CDR3 nucleotide sequence: TGTGCCAGCAGCTTATACGGAACTGATGCTTTCTTT. This chain uses TRBV5-4 with TRBJ1-1, with D unresolved. The CDR3 is made up of 12 amino acids. Germline lookup yields CDR1 SGHNT and CDR2 YYREEE (reference sequence).

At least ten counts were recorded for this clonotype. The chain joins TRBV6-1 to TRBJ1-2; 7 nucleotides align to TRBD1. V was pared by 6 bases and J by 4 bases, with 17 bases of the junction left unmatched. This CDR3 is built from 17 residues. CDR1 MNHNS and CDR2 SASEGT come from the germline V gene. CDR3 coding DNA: TGTGCCAGCAGAACGGAGGGGGCAAGGGGAGGTGGCTATGGCTACACCTTC. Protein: CASRTEGARGGGYGYTF.

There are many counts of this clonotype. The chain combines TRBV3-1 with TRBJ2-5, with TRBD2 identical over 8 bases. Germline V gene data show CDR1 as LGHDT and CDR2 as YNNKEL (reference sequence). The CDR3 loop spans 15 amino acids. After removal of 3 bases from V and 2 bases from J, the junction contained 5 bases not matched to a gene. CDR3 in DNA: TGTGCCAGCAGCCAGCCCGGGACTAGACAAGAGACCCAGTACTTC. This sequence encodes CASSQPGTRQETQYF.